Listed below are T cell receptor beta chains from one sample, sequenced in a study of shared clonotypes between healthy human individuals. Data came from immunoSEQ multiplex PCR; TCRdb stores just in-frame clones and leaves some out. This sample has fewer than 850,000 clones, with about 96% found just once. The sequenced sample was naive CD8+ T cells sorted from blood. The origin of the receptors is a man younger than 45 in good health. Both conserved end residues are part of each CDR3. The order of the fields is D gene, CDR3 length, V gene, J gene, clone size, CDR3 protein, CDR3 DNA. D genes are given only for firm matches. Size values are once, few and many counts, or a class for expanded clones, and some rows have none.

.,12,TRBV15,TRBJ2-5,.,CATRDPGETQYF,TGTGCCACCAGGGACCCAGGGGAGACCCAGTACTTC
TRBD2,14,TRBV7-9,TRBJ2-4,.,CASSTGLAENIQYF,TGTGCCAGCAGCACGGGACTAGCGGAAAACATTCAGTACTTC
TRBD2,17,TRBV9,TRBJ2-1,.,CASSVGRLADSYNEQFF,TGTGCCAGCAGCGTAGGACGACTAGCGGACTCCTACAATGAGCAGTTCTTC
.,14,TRBV29-1,TRBJ2-1,.,CSVPRDSSYNEQFF,TGCAGCGTCCCTCGCGATAGCTCCTACAATGAGCAGTTCTTC
TRBD2,15,TRBV30,TRBJ2-2,.,CACPGTSGNTGELFF,TGTGCCTGCCCTGGGACTAGCGGTAACACCGGGGAGCTGTTTTTT
TRBD2,15,TRBV4-1,TRBJ2-1,.,CASSQGLAVYNEQFF,TGCGCCAGCAGCCAAGGGCTAGCGGTCTACAATGAGCAGTTCTTC
TRBD1,15,TRBV9,TRBJ1-3,.,CASSVGQGGEDTIYF,TGTGCCAGCAGCGTAGGACAGGGCGGAGAGGACACCATATATTTT
TRBD1,15,TRBV10-3,TRBJ1-1,.,CAISESAGGRTEAFF,TGTGCCATCAGTGAGTCGGCAGGGGGCCGCACTGAAGCTTTCTTT
.,15,TRBV7-9,TRBJ2-7,.,CASSLSGRLGYEQYF,TGTGCCAGCAGCTTATCCGGGAGACTGGGCTACGAGCAGTACTTC
.,15,TRBV19,TRBJ2-7,.,CASSIGSGFSYEQYF,TGTGCCAGTAGTATAGGTAGCGGCTTCTCCTACGAGCAGTACTTC
TRBD1,15,TRBV19,TRBJ2-6,.,CASSRDRATANVLTF,TGTGCCAGTAGTCGGGACAGGGCAACGGCCAACGTCCTGACTTTC
.,19,TRBV27,TRBJ2-4,.,CASSLRPSYQLGAKNIQYF,TGTGCCAGCAGTTTACGGCCCAGCTATCAACTAGGAGCCAAAAACATTCAGTACTTC
TRBD1,16,TRBV7-2,TRBJ2-1,.,CASSLGHRGFYNEQFF,TGTGCCAGCAGCTTAGGGCACAGGGGTTTCTACAATGAGCAGTTCTTC
TRBD1,12,TRBV27,TRBJ1-1,.,CASSSTGSEAFF,TGTGCCAGCAGTTCGACAGGGTCTGAAGCTTTCTTT
TRBD2,14,TRBV5-1,TRBJ2-7,.,CASSPREGLYEQYF,TGCGCCAGCAGCCCCCGGGAGGGCCTCTACGAGCAGTACTTC
.,14,TRBV9,TRBJ1-2,.,CASSVDLGGDGYTF,TGTGCCAGCAGCGTAGATTTAGGGGGGGATGGCTACACCTTC
.,14,TRBV7-9,TRBJ2-5,.,CASSPTGLQETQYF,TGTGCCAGCAGCCCGACGGGTCTCCAAGAGACCCAGTACTTC
TRBD1,16,TRBV27,TRBJ2-2,.,CASSYVRTGNTGELFF,TGTGCCAGCAGTTACGTACGGACAGGGAACACCGGGGAGCTGTTTTTT
TRBD1,14,TRBV7-8,TRBJ1-1,.,CASRTGQGGTEAFF,TGTGCCAGCAGAACGGGACAGGGGGGAACTGAAGCTTTCTTT
.,15,TRBV5-4,TRBJ2-6,.,CASSLISSGANVLTF,TGTGCCAGCAGCTTAATTAGCTCTGGGGCCAACGTCCTGACTTTC
.,16,TRBV21-1,TRBJ1-3,.,CASSKRPGSSGNTIYF,TGTGCCAGCAGCAAAAGGCCAGGGAGCTCTGGAAACACCATATATTTT
.,14,TRBV7-2,TRBJ2-1,.,CASSFSGEGNEQFF,TGTGCCAGCAGCTTCTCGGGAGAGGGTAATGAGCAGTTCTTC
TRBD2,16,TRBV7-2,TRBJ2-3,.,CASSLGGGRPPDTQYF,TGTGCCAGCAGCCTTGGTGGCGGGAGGCCCCCGGATACGCAGTATTTT
.,16,TRBV7-6,TRBJ2-2,.,CASSLRQGTNTGELFF,TGTGCCAGCAGCTTACGGCAGGGGACGAACACCGGGGAGCTGTTTTTT
TRBD1,14,TRBV7-8,TRBJ2-7,.,CASSLGQERYEQYF,TGTGCCAGCAGCCTAGGACAGGAACGATACGAGCAGTACTTC
.,16,TRBV9,TRBJ2-1,.,CASSVVDLSTYNEQFF,TGTGCCAGCAGCGTAGTAGACCTTTCTACCTACAATGAGCAGTTCTTC
TRBD1,15,TRBV15,TRBJ2-7,.,CATSRVGTGGYEQYF,TGTGCCACCAGCAGAGTCGGGACAGGGGGCTACGAGCAGTACTTC
.,14,TRBV5-8,TRBJ1-5,.,CASSSRLGNQPQHF,TGTGCCAGCAGCTCCAGGCTTGGGAATCAGCCCCAGCATTTT
.,14,TRBV9,TRBJ1-1,.,CASGGNRPRGQAFF,TGTGCCAGCGGGGGGAACAGACCCCGTGGCCAAGCTTTCTTT
.,17,TRBV7-6,TRBJ1-2,.,CASSLDRDLLPYYGYTF,TGTGCCAGCAGCTTAGACAGGGATCTTCTACCTTACTATGGCTACACCTTC
.,17,TRBV14,TRBJ2-2,.,CASSQDVSRDSTGELFF,TGTGCCAGCAGCCAAGATGTTTCGAGGGATTCTACCGGGGAGCTGTTTTTT
TRBD1,14,TRBV4-3,TRBJ2-1,once,CASSHYRGGNEQFF,TGCGCCAGCAGCCACTACAGGGGCGGCAATGAGCAGTTCTTC
TRBD2,16,TRBV12-5,TRBJ2-1,.,CASGSNSGRYYNEQFF,TGTGCTAGTGGTTCCAATAGCGGGAGATATTACAATGAGCAGTTCTTC
TRBD2,17,TRBV9,TRBJ2-3,once,CASSVGGREGPTDTQYF,TGTGCCAGCAGCGTAGGAGGGCGGGAGGGCCCCACAGATACGCAGTATTTT
TRBD1,15,TRBV7-6,TRBJ2-5,.,CASSLNMGQKETQYF,TGTGCCAGCAGCTTAAACATGGGACAGAAAGAGACCCAGTACTTC
TRBD1,13,TRBV2,TRBJ2-7,.,CAVEAGTGSEQYF,TGTGCCGTGGAAGCCGGGACAGGGAGCGAGCAGTACTTC
TRBD1,16,TRBV7-9,TRBJ2-5,.,CASSPPRQGDQETQYF,TGTGCCAGCAGCCCACCACGACAGGGGGATCAAGAGACCCAGTACTTC
.,13,TRBV7-3,TRBJ2-1,.,CASSSLTSNEQFF,TGTGCCAGCAGCTCCCTGACTAGCAATGAGCAGTTCTTC
.,15,TRBV14,TRBJ2-7,.,CASSQFSGPSYEQYF,TGTGCCAGCAGCCAATTCTCAGGGCCCTCCTACGAGCAGTACTTC
TRBD2,15,TRBV10-1,TRBJ2-5,.,CASSASSGSRETQYF,TGCGCCAGCAGTGCTTCTAGCGGGAGTCGGGAGACCCAGTACTTC
.,16,TRBV27,TRBJ1-4,.,CASSKMRRDVNEKLFF,TGTGCCAGCAGCAAGATGAGAAGGGACGTTAATGAAAAACTGTTTTTT
.,13,TRBV6-5,TRBJ2-1,.,CASGPGSYNEQFF,TGTGCCAGCGGTCCGGGAAGTTACAATGAGCAGTTCTTC
.,11,TRBV7-9,TRBJ2-1,.,CASTYNNEQFF,TGTGCCAGTACGTACAACAATGAGCAGTTCTTC